This is a list of T cell receptor beta chains from one sample in a study of blood T cells in healthy people across ages. TCRdb re-called the 5' RACE reads with MiXCR, one entry per CDR3 protein. The sample contains some 1.6 million distinct CDR3 sequences, around 36% of which appear only once. The sequencing sample was made of blood. Every receptor here comes from a woman aged 25 to 39 in good health. CDR3s include the opening cysteine and the closing phenylalanine or tryptophan. Each record gives: D gene, V gene, clone size, J gene, CDR3 protein, CDR3 DNA. A D gene is named only where the DNA matches it firmly. Only part of the rows carry a size: once, few, many, or a class if the clone is expanded.

TRBD2	TRBV28	-	TRBJ2-5	CASSLGLPGLAGGGEETQYF	TGTGCCAGCAGTTTAGGACTTCCGGGACTAGCGGGCGGAGGGGAAGAGACCCAGTACTTC
-	TRBV12-3/TRBV12-4	-	TRBJ2-1	CATKSEGAYNEQFF	TGTGCCACCAAGAGCGAGGGCGCCTACAATGAGCAGTTCTTC
-	TRBV5-1	few	TRBJ1-2	CASSLGMGRPYGYTF	TGCGCCAGCAGCTTGGGTATGGGACGGCCCTATGGCTACACCTTC
TRBD2	TRBV7-3	few	TRBJ2-1	CASSATPSGRRNEQFF	TGTGCCAGCAGCGCCACACCTAGCGGGAGGAGGAATGAGCAGTTCTTC
-	TRBV20-1	-	TRBJ2-3	CSVEGAEPDTQYF	TGCAGTGTGGAGGGAGCGGAACCAGATACGCAGTATTTT
-	TRBV13	few	TRBJ2-7	CASSSRDRGPHEQYF	TGTGCCAGCAGCTCACGGGACCGAGGGCCCCACGAGCAGTACTTC
TRBD2	TRBV11-2	few	TRBJ2-7	CASSLPMAGGPYEQYF	TGTGCCAGCAGCCTCCCCATGGCGGGGGGCCCCTACGAGCAGTACTTC
-	TRBV4-1	many	TRBJ2-6	CASSQENRKYSGANVLTF	TGCGCCAGCAGCCAAGAAAACAGAAAATACTCTGGGGCCAACGTCCTGACTTTC
-	TRBV5-1	few	TRBJ2-5	CASSLAPTAQETQYF	TGCGCCAGCAGCTTGGCTCCGACAGCGCAAGAGACCCAGTACTTC
-	TRBV4-1	once	TRBJ2-5	CASSLYDRREETQYF	TGCGCCAGCAGTCTATACGACAGGAGGGAAGAGACCCAGTACTTC
-	TRBV7-2	-	TRBJ2-3	CASSLVIQGSTDTQYF	TGTGCCAGCAGCTTAGTAATCCAGGGTAGTACAGATACGCAGTATTTT
-	TRBV7-6	-	TRBJ2-5	CASSLIYRGDQETQYF	TGTGCCAGCAGCTTAATTTATAGGGGGGACCAAGAGACCCAGTACTTC
-	TRBV9	few	TRBJ2-6	CASSVAAEVGSGANVLTF	TGTGCCAGCAGCGTAGCCGCTGAGGTAGGCTCTGGGGCCAACGTCCTGACTTTC
-	TRBV7-6	-	TRBJ2-7	CASSLDGGDTPYEQYF	TGTGCCAGCAGCTTAGATGGGGGGGACACCCCCTACGAGCAGTACTTC
TRBD2	TRBV7-8	-	TRBJ2-2	CASSYHTSGGITGERFF	TGTGCCAGCAGCTATCACACTAGCGGGGGGATTACCGGGGAGCGGTTTTTT
TRBD1	TRBV7-9	few	TRBJ1-6	CASSPQGNNSPLHF	TGTGCCAGCAGCCCACAGGGGAATAATTCACCCCTCCACTTT
TRBD2	TRBV20-1	few	TRBJ2-7	CSAIAGGPENEQYF	TGCAGTGCTATAGCGGGAGGGCCGGAGAACGAGCAGTACTTC
TRBD2	TRBV7-2	once	TRBJ2-1	CASSLEASGSSNEQFF	TGTGCCAGCAGCTTAGAGGCTAGCGGGAGCTCTAATGAGCAGTTCTTC
TRBD1	TRBV6-6	-	TRBJ1-1	CASSYPGQGSSRAFF	TGTGCCAGCAGTTACCCGGGACAGGGCAGTTCTCGAGCTTTCTTT
TRBD2	TRBV29-1	-	TRBJ2-2	CSVELREGIAGELFF	TGCAGCGTCGAGCTGCGGGAGGGGATCGCCGGGGAGCTGTTTTTT
-	TRBV29-1	-	TRBJ2-2	CSVESDTGELFF	TGCAGCGTTGAATCGGACACCGGGGAGCTGTTTTTT
-	TRBV1	-	TRBJ2-3	CTSSPLAAPRSDTQYF	TGCACCAGCAGCCCCCTCGCCGCTCCCCGCTCAGATACGCAGTATTTT
-	TRBV11-2	-	TRBJ2-5	CASSSTVQETRYF	TGTGCCAGCAGCTCGACAGTTCAAGAGACCCGGTACTTC
-	TRBV12-3/TRBV12-4	few	TRBJ2-1	CASSNGRRINNEQFF	TGTGCCAGCAGTAATGGACGGCGAATTAACAATGAGCAGTTCTTC
-	TRBV12-3/TRBV12-4	few	TRBJ1-5	CASSPGGQSQPQHF	TGTGCCAGCAGTCCCGGGGGGCAGAGTCAGCCCCAGCATTTT
-	TRBV20-1	once	TRBJ1-1	CSAQQGFQNPEAFF	TGCAGTGCTCAACAGGGATTTCAAAACCCTGAAGCTTTCTTT
-	TRBV20-1	-	TRBJ2-3	CSAATSWSTDTQYF	TGCAGTGCGGCGACTAGTTGGAGCACAGATACGCAGTATTTT
-	TRBV5-1	-	TRBJ2-7	CASSPTEDSYGEQYF	TGCGCCAGCAGCCCTACAGAAGACAGCTATGGCGAGCAGTACTTC
TRBD1	TRBV7-9	-	TRBJ2-7	CASSSLRDRGSYEQYF	TGTGCCAGCAGCTCCCTCCGGGACAGAGGGTCCTACGAGCAGTACTTC
-	TRBV2	-	TRBJ2-7	CASSVSVRESSYEQYF	TGTGCCAGCAGTGTATCAGTCAGGGAGAGCTCCTACGAGCAGTACTTC
-	TRBV9	few	TRBJ2-5	CASSGGFSGETQYF	TGTGCCAGCAGCGGGGGATTTTCGGGAGAGACCCAGTACTTC
-	TRBV5-1	-	TRBJ2-5	CASSLAPQGGTAGALQETQYF	TGCGCCAGCAGCTTGGCCCCCCAGGGTGGAACGGCGGGGGCTCTCCAAGAGACCCAGTACTTC